This is a list of T cell receptor beta chains from one sample in a study of cytomegalovirus exposure and HLA in healthy donors. Sequencing used immunoSEQ multiplex PCR; TCRdb keeps in-frame clones, though not all of them. The sample records 80,000 to 95,000 clones, roughly 76% being singletons. Specimen: PBMCs. The receptor set was obtained from a woman aged 25-40 years in good health and CMV-seronegative. CDR3s include the opening cysteine and the closing phenylalanine or tryptophan. D genes are given only for firm matches. Part of the rows lack a size; the others show once, few, many or a class for expanded clones.

d_gene,abundance,j_gene,v_gene,CDR3nt,CDR3aa
-,-,TRBJ2-1,TRBV27,TGTGCCAGCAGTTTTCGGCTAGAAAACTACAATGAGCAGTTCTTC,CASSFRLENYNEQFF
-,-,TRBJ1-2,TRBV2,TGTGCCAGCAGTGAAGCAGGGGCCAATGGCTACACCTTC,CASSEAGANGYTF
TRBD1,-,TRBJ2-1,TRBV19,TGTGCCAGTAGTGAATGGACAGGGGGTTCCTACAATGAGCAGTTCTTC,CASSEWTGGSYNEQFF
TRBD1,-,TRBJ1-1,TRBV15,TGTGCCACCAGCAGAGCCGACAGGGGAAAGATTGAAGCTTTCTTT,CATSRADRGKIEAFF
TRBD1,-,TRBJ2-7,TRBV5-1,TGCGCCAGCAGCAGGACAGGGGGATCCTACGAGCAGTACTTC,CASSRTGGSYEQYF
TRBD2,-,TRBJ2-1,TRBV19,TGTGCCAGTAGTATACGTGGACTAGCGGAAAACTCCTACAATGAGCAGTTCTTC,CASSIRGLAENSYNEQFF
-,-,TRBJ2-1,TRBV4-3,TGCGCCAGCAGCCAGTCGCCCGCGGGACAGAGCTACAATGAGCAGTTCTTC,CASSQSPAGQSYNEQFF
TRBD2,-,TRBJ2-4,TRBV19,TGTGCCAGTAGGGGACTATTAGCCAAAAACATTCAGTACTTC,CASRGLLAKNIQYF
TRBD2,-,TRBJ2-7,TRBV7-3,TGTGCCAGCAGCCGCGGACTAGCGGGCTACGAGCAGTACTTC,CASSRGLAGYEQYF
-,-,TRBJ1-3,TRBV6-5,TGTGCCAGCAGTTCCAAGAGCGGGACGAGGAGGGACACCATATATTTT,CASSSKSGTRRDTIYF
-,-,TRBJ1-2,TRBV30,TGTGCCTGGAGTCAGGGCCAAGGGGGCTACACCTTC,CAWSQGQGGYTF
TRBD1,-,TRBJ2-7,TRBV5-4,TGTGCCAGCAGCCCCGGACAGGGTAGCGACGAGCAGTACTTC,CASSPGQGSDEQYF
TRBD1,few,TRBJ1-1,TRBV2,TGTGCCAGCCTGACAGGGGCAGCTGAAGCTTTCTTT,CASLTGAAEAFF
TRBD1,-,TRBJ2-2,TRBV5-1,TGCGCCAGCAGCCCACGACAGGGCACCGGGGAGCTGTTTTTT,CASSPRQGTGELFF
TRBD1,-,TRBJ1-5,TRBV29-1,TGCAGCGTTGGACAGGGGTTCAATCAGCCCCAGCATTTT,CSVGQGFNQPQHF
TRBD2,once,TRBJ2-3,TRBV11-3,TGTGCCAGCAGCTCGGGGACTAGCGGGACGACAGATACGCAGTATTTT,CASSSGTSGTTDTQYF
TRBD1,-,TRBJ1-1,TRBV27,TGTGCCAGCAGCCCTGACAGGGGGAAAGGGACTGAAGCTTTCTTT,CASSPDRGKGTEAFF